This entry is about one T cell receptor beta chain. The antigen is unknown. The study ran its PCR with 60 Vbeta and 13 Jbeta primers. The protocol was immunoSEQ multiplex PCR, while the TCRdb copy is restricted to in-frame clones and leaves out a portion. The sample records about 160,000 clones, 79% being singletons. These data belong to a study of cytomegalovirus exposure and HLA in healthy donors. The wider study: There were just under 400 genotyped donors. Of these, 75% to 90% fell in the genetic ancestry cluster associated with self-reported Caucasian donors.

The ends lost 8 bases at V and 4 bases at J; junction bases unmatched: 2. Per germline, CDR1 MNHNS and CDR2 SASEGT. CDR3 length: 13 residues. General study findings and limits: Later, an analysis found that common viral pathogens appeared to be linked with several of the most significant clusters.

The J gene is TRBJ2-5, the V gene TRBV6-1; the match to TRBD1 covers 12 bases. Specimen: PBMCs. The TCR was taken from a man in his forties in good health and CMV-seronegative. The CDR3 region has the DNA TGTGCCAGCCGGGACAGGGGGCCAGAGACCCAGTACTTC. This encodes CASRDRGPETQYF.